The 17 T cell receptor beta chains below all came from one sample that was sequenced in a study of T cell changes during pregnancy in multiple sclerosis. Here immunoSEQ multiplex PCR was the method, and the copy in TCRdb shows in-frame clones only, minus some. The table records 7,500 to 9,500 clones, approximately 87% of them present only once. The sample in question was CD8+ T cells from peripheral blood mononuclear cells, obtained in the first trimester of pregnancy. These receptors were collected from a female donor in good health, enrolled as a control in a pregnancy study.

CDR3: CASSQVDSGATYEQYF. CDR3 bases: TGTGCCAGCAGCCAAGTCGATAGCGGGGCAACCTACGAGCAGTACTTC. The V and J genes are TRBV4-2 and TRBJ2-7, with TRBD2 matching over 8 bases. Germline V CDR1 and CDR2: LGHNA, YNFKEQ. V lost 1 base and J lost 2; bases outside the gene matches: 7. This CDR3 spans 16 amino acids.

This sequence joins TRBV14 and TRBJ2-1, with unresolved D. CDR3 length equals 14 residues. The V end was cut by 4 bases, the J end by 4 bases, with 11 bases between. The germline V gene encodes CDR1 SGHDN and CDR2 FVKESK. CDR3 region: CASSPWSSYNEQFF. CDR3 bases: TGTGCCAGCAGCCCCTGGAGCAGTTACAATGAGCAGTTCTTC. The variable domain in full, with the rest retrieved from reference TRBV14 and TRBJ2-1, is EAGVTQFPSHSVIEKGQTVTLRCDPISGHDNLYWYRRVMGKEIKFLLHFVKESKQDESGMPNNRFLAERTGGTYSTLKVQPAELEDSGVYFCASSPWSSYNEQFFGPGTRLTVL.

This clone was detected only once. CDR3 in amino acids: CASSERIAGVNEQFF. The CDR3 coding sequence is TGTGCCAGCAGTGAAAGGATAGCGGGGGTGAATGAGCAGTTCTTC. This chain joins TRBV2 and TRBJ2-1, with TRBD2 matching 9 bases. The CDR3 has 15 amino acids. The V segment lost 2 bases and the J segment 7 bases; nucleotides outside the gene matches: 6. Germline assignment: CDR1 SNHLY and CDR2 FYNNEI.

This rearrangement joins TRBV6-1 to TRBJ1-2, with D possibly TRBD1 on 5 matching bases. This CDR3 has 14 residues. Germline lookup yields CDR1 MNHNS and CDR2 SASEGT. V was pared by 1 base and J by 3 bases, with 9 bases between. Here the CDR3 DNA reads TGTGCCAGCAGTGAAGATGTCAGGGACTATGGCTACACCTTC. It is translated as CASSEDVRDYGYTF.

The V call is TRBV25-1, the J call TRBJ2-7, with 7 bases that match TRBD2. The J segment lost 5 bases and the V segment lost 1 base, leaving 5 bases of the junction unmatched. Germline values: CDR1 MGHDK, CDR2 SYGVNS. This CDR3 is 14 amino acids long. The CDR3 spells CASSESGGRDEQYF. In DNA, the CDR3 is TGTGCCAGCAGTGAATCGGGGGGAAGAGACGAGCAGTACTTC.

The CDR3 region has the DNA TGTGCCAGTAGTATAGGGCCCACTAGCGGGGCGCCACTGGGCGACAATGAGCAGTTCTTC. Translated: CASSIGPTSGAPLGDNEQFF. The gene calls are TRBV19 and TRBJ2-1; 10 bases line up with TRBD2. Germline trimming cut 1 base from V and 5 bases from J; bases unmatched to any gene: 17. CDR3 length: 20 amino acids. Germline V gene sequence: CDR1 LNHDA, CDR2 SQIVND (reference sequence). Full variable domain (missing parts from reference TRBV19 and TRBJ2-1): DGGITQSPKYLFRKEGQNVTLSCEQNLNHDAMYWYRQDPGQGLRLIYYSQIVNDFQKGDIAEGYSVSREKKESFPLTVTSAQKNPTAFYLCASSIGPTSGAPLGDNEQFFGPGTRLTVL.

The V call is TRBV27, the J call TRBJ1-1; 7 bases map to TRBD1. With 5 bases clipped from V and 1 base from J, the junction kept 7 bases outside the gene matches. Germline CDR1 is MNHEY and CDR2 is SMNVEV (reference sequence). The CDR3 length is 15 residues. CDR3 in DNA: TGTGCCAGCAGTATTACCGGGACAGAGAACACTGAAGCTTTCTTT. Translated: CASSITGTENTEAFF.

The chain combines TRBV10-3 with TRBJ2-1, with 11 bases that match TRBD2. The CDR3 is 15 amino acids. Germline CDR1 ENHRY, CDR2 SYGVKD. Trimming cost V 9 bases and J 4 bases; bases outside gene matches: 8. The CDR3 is CAIATSGEFYNEQFF. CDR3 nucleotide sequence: TGTGCCATAGCGACTAGCGGGGAATTTTACAATGAGCAGTTCTTC.

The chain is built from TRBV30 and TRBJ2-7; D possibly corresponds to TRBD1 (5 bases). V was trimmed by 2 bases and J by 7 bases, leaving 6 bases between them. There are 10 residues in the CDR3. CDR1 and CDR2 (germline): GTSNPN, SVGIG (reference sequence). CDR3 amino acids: CAWSRGEQYF. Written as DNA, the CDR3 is TGTGCCTGGAGTAGGGGTGAGCAGTACTTC.

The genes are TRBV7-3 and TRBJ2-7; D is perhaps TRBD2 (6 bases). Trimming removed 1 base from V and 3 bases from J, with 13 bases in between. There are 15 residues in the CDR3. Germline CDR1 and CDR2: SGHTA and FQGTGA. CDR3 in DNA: TGTGCCAGCAGCTTAAGGGGGGAGGCGGGCTACGAGCAGTACTTC. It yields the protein CASSLRGEAGYEQYF.

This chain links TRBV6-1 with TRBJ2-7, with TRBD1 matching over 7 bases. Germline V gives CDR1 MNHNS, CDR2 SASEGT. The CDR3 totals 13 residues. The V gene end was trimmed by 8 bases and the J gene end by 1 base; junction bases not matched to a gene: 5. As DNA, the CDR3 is TGTGCCAGCCACCAGGGGGTTTCCTACGAGCAGTACTTC. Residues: CASHQGVSYEQYF.

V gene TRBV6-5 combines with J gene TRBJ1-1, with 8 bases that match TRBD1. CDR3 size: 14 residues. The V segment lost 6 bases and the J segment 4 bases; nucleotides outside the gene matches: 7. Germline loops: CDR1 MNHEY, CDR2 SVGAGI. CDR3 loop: CASRPDRVVTEAFF. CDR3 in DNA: TGTGCCAGCAGACCGGACAGGGTTGTCACTGAAGCTTTCTTT.

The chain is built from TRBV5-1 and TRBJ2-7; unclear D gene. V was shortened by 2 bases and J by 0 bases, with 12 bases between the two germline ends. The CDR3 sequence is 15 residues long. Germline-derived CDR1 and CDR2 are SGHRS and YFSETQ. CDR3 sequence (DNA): TGCGCCAGCAGCTTAGACTCCCAGATCTCCTACGAGCAGTACTTC. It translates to CASSLDSQISYEQYF.

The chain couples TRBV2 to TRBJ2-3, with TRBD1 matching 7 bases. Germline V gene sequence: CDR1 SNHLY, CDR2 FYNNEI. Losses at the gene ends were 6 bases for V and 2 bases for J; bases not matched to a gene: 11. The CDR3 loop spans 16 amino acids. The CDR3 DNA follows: TGTGCCAGCAGGAGGGGGCCGAACGAACTCACAGATACGCAGTATTTT. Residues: CASRRGPNELTDTQYF.

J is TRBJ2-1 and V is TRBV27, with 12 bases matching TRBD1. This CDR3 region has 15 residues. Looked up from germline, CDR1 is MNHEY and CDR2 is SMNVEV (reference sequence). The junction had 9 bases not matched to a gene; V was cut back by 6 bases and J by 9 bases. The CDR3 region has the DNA TGTGCCAGCAGCCACCGGGACAGGGGGCTTGTTGAGCAGTTCTTC. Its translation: CASSHRDRGLVEQFF.

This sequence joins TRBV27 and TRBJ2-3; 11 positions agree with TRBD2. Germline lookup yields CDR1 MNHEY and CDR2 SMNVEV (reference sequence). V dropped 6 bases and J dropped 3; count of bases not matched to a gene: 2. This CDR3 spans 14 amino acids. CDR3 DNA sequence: TGTGCCAGCAGGAGGACTAGCGGGACAGATACGCAGTATTTT. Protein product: CASRRTSGTDTQYF.

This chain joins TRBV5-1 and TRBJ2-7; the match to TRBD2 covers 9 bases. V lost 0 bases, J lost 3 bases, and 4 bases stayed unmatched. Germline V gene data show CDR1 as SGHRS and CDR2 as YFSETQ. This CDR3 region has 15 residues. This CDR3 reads CASSLELAGSYEQYF. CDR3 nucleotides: TGCGCCAGCAGCTTGGAACTAGCGGGCAGCTACGAGCAGTACTTC.